This TCR beta chain was captured by sequencing in a study of blood T cell repertoires in COVID-19. On the study more broadly: Acute and convalescent COVID-19 specimens originated in the United States, Italy and Spain. T cells, B-cell-depleted T cells, or PBMCs provided the cDNA or gDNA that served as material.

This clone is a singleton in its sample. Recruitment covered about 26 US areas and drew participants whose ages spanned roughly 18 to 90 years. V was pared by 1 base and J by 2 bases, with 15 bases between. CDR3 length: 17 residues. The V gene's germline CDR1 is SGHAT and CDR2 FQNNGV. Original processing notes: Amplifying reference gene primers gave estimates of nucleated cell counts. Profiled with immunoSEQ multiplex PCR; TCRdb holds only in-frame clones, not every one. Clonal size and the V and J genes are those of that table, whereas D and trimming came from the DNA. Here the sample spans approximately 300,000 clones, approximately 91% being singletons.

The gene calls are TRBV11-2 and TRBJ2-1; D perhaps matches TRBD1 (6 bases). Sequenced: PBMCs or T cells enriched from blood (not recorded which). The receptor was derived from a man in his fifties or sixties who had recovered from COVID-19. CDR3: CASSLASGRGPYNEQFF. CDR3 DNA: TGTGCCAGCAGCTTAGCCAGCGGCAGGGGTCCCTACAATGAGCAGTTCTTC.